This T cell receptor beta chain stems from a study of OX40 agonist ivuxolimab in advanced cancers. About the research overall: Each patient was given ivuxolimab into a vein every 2 weeks, at 0.01 to 10 mg/kg.

General study findings and limits: At 0.1 to 3.0 mg/kg and by week 6, clonal expansion occurred in CD4+ and CD8+ blood T cells.

With V trimmed by 6 bases and J by 5 bases, 9 bases remained unmatched. CDR3 size: 15 residues. Germline V gene lookup returns CDR1 MNHNS and CDR2 SASEGT. Only in-frame clones appear in the TCRdb table, and some are missing; sequencing was by immunoSEQ multiplex PCR. The repertoire holds about 150,000 clones, 85% to 95% seen once, with about 0.3% in the top ten. About this clone itself: Its specificity is not known.

The chain is built from TRBV6-1 and TRBJ2-1, with 8 bases that match TRBD2. The source is an adult with an advanced solid tumor such as melanoma, head and neck, liver or kidney cancer. The sequencing used CD4+ or CD8+ T cells sorted from blood, collected in a trial of the OX40 agonist ivuxolimab. In nucleotides, the CDR3 is TGTGCCAGCAGCCAGGGGCGGGGGGCGCACAATGAGCAGTTCTTC. Protein: CASSQGRGAHNEQFF.